What follows are 30 T cell receptor beta chains derived from one specimen sequenced in a study of blood T cell repertoires in COVID-19. TCRdb's copy holds only in-frame clones and misses some; the assay was immunoSEQ multiplex PCR. Here the sample spans about 120,000 clones, 70% to 90% being singletons. Sequenced sample: peripheral blood. The receptors here all came from a man in his forties or fifties with acute or convalescent COVID-19.

Only one count was recorded for this clone. The chain has TRBV9 and TRBJ1-3; D is possibly TRBD1 (5 bases). The CDR3 totals 16 residues. The germline V and J ends were trimmed by 1 base and 1 base, with 12 bases remaining between them. Germline V gives CDR1 SGDLS, CDR2 YYNGEE. CDR3 protein: CASSVPLGASGNTIYF. The DNA for the CDR3 is TGTGCCAGCAGCGTACCTCTAGGGGCTTCTGGAAACACCATATATTTT.

The CDR3 loop is CASSLAGTGVTEAFF. In DNA, the CDR3 is TGCGCCAGCAGCCTCGCCGGGACAGGGGTGACTGAAGCTTTCTTT. The chain combines TRBV4-1 with TRBJ1-1; 10 bases align to TRBD1. Germline V gene lookup returns CDR1 MGHRA and CDR2 YSYEKL. The CDR3 extends over 15 amino acids. With 4 bases clipped from V and 5 bases from J, the junction kept 7 bases outside the gene matches.

The genes are TRBV30 and TRBJ2-3; maybe TRBD2 (7 bases). The CDR3 loop spans 14 amino acids. Germline CDR1 GTSNPN, CDR2 SVGIG (reference sequence). With 2 bases removed from V and 1 base from J, the gap between germline ends came to 10 bases. CDR3 sequence (DNA): TGTGCCTGGAGTAAGGGGGGGGGCACAGATACGCAGTATTTT. Translation gives CAWSKGGGTDTQYF.

This sequence joins TRBV18 and TRBJ2-2; D perhaps matches TRBD1 (6 bases). V dropped 5 bases and J dropped 6 bases, with 13 bases sitting between them. The CDR3 spans 14 residues. Germline CDR1 is KGHSH and CDR2 is LQKENI. CDR3 sequence: CASSKGTTAGELFF. CDR3 sequence (DNA): TGTGCCAGCTCAAAAGGGACAACCGCCGGGGAGCTGTTTTTT.

The chain recombines TRBV11-2 with TRBJ1-1; D ambiguous. The germline V and J ends were trimmed by 5 bases and 1 base, with 11 bases remaining between them. This CDR3 has 14 amino acids. Germline assignment: CDR1 SGHAT and CDR2 FQNNGV. The DNA of the CDR3 is TGTGCCAGCAGCCGCTGGGCCACGAACACTGAAGCTTTCTTT. This codes for CASSRWATNTEAFF.

This rearrangement joins TRBV2 to TRBJ2-7, with TRBD1 as a possible D gene (5 bases). The CDR3 sequence is 13 residues long. Trimming left V 1 base short and J 5 bases short, with 9 bases between. Per germline, CDR1 SNHLY and CDR2 FYNNEI. The CDR3 nucleotides read TGTGCCAGCAGTGAAGTCATAGGGGACGAGCAGTACTTC. It is translated as CASSEVIGDEQYF. Full variable domain (outside the CDR3, taken from reference TRBV2 and TRBJ2-7): EPEVTQTPSHQVTQMGQEVILRCVPISNHLYFYWYRQILGQKVEFLVSFYNNEISEKSEIFDDQFSVERPDGSNFTLKIRSTKLEDSAMYFCASSEVIGDEQYFGPGTRLTVT.

J is TRBJ2-7 and V is TRBV2; D is ambiguous. The CDR3 spans 15 residues. Germline loops: CDR1 SNHLY, CDR2 FYNNEI. The V end lost 9 bases, the J end lost 0 bases, and 18 bases lay between the germline ends. For the CDR3, the DNA is TGTGCCAGTATCGACCTCGGCAGCGACTCCTACGAGCAGTACTTC. This sequence encodes CASIDLGSDSYEQYF.

The chain joins TRBV12-3 or TRBV12-4 to TRBJ2-3, with 9 bases lining up with TRBD1. The CDR3 consists of 13 residues. Trimming cost V 6 bases and J 8 bases; bases outside gene matches: 6. The CDR3 DNA sequence: TGTGCCAGCAGAGGGACAGGGATCGGTACGCAGTATTTT. This gives the protein CASRGTGIGTQYF.

J is TRBJ1-2 and V is TRBV27; 9 bases fit TRBD1. CDR3 size: 13 residues. The V gene's germline CDR1 is MNHEY and CDR2 SMNVEV (reference sequence). The junction had 3 bases not matched to a gene; V was cut back by 2 bases and J by 8 bases. CDR3 DNA sequence: TGTGCCAGCAGTTTAGGGACAGGGAACGGCTACACCTTC. It codes for CASSLGTGNGYTF.

The genes are TRBV5-5 and TRBJ1-6; 8 bases are shared with TRBD1. V shed 3 bases, J shed 9 bases, and the junction held 5 bases outside the gene matches. From germline, CDR1 is SGHKS and CDR2 YYEKEE (reference sequence). This CDR3 contains 14 residues. In DNA form, the CDR3 reads TGTGCCAGCAGCTCCACAGGGGGGGGTTCACCCCTCCACTTT. Translating it yields CASSSTGGGSPLHF.

The chain recombines TRBV19 with TRBJ2-2; possible D gene TRBD1, 6 bases. The length of the CDR3 is 15 residues. V lost 9 bases and J 2 bases, leaving 16 bases between the germline ends. Germline V lookup: CDR1 LNHDA, CDR2 SQIVND (reference sequence). This CDR3 is CARAFRTVNTGELFF. The CDR3 bases are TGTGCCAGAGCCTTCCGGACAGTTAACACCGGGGAGCTGTTTTTT.

CDR3: CASSQDSGGPRTEAFF. As DNA, the CDR3 is TGCGCCAGCAGCCAAGATTCAGGGGGCCCAAGGACTGAAGCTTTCTTT. This sequence joins TRBV4-3 and TRBJ1-1; 8 nucleotides align to TRBD1. The V segment lost 0 bases and the J segment 5 bases; nucleotides outside the gene matches: 8. This CDR3 is 16 amino acids long. The V gene's germline CDR1 is LGHNA and CDR2 YSLEER.

The J gene is TRBJ2-5, the V gene TRBV7-9; tentatively, D is TRBD1 (6 bases). Trimming took 4 bases from V and 3 from J, leaving 15 bases between them. Germline V CDR1 and CDR2: SEHNR, FQNEAQ (reference sequence). The CDR3 runs 15 residues. The CDR3 DNA follows: TGTGCCAGCAGCTCACTATCACAGGGTGAAGAGACCCAGTACTTC. This sequence encodes CASSSLSQGEETQYF.

The chain combines TRBV2 with TRBJ2-5; TRBD1 might be the D (6 bases). V lost 5 bases and J 2 bases, leaving 21 bases between the germline ends. This CDR3 is built from 17 residues. Germline assignment: CDR1 SNHLY and CDR2 FYNNEI. The CDR3 nucleotides read TGTGCCAGCAGTTTCGGTTCGGGACGACAGGCGCAAGAGACCCAGTACTTC. Protein: CASSFGSGRQAQETQYF.

CDR3 sequence: CASSSGTYQPQHF. CDR3 in DNA: TGTGCCAGCAGCTCCGGTACTTATCAGCCCCAGCATTTT. The rearrangement uses TRBV7-2 and TRBJ1-5; no reliable D call. This CDR3 contains 13 residues. Trimming shortened V by 4 bases and J by 5 bases, and 9 bases separated the two germline ends. Germline values: CDR1 SGHTA, CDR2 FQGNSA.

The chain is built from TRBV10-1 and TRBJ2-7; 10 bases match TRBD1. The CDR3 has 15 amino acids. CDR1 is WNHNN, CDR2 SYGVQD, per germline (reference sequence). The V segment lost 3 bases and the J segment 3 bases; nucleotides outside the gene matches: 5. This CDR3 reads CASSDPGTGVYEQYF. CDR3 DNA sequence: TGCGCCAGCAGTGACCCCGGGACAGGGGTCTACGAGCAGTACTTC.

The V and J genes are TRBV6-5 and TRBJ2-1; TRBD2 agrees at 8 bases. CDR3 size: 15 residues. Germline V gene lookup returns CDR1 MNHEY and CDR2 SVGAGI. The V and J ends lost 8 bases and 3 bases, in that order; junction bases with no gene match: 9. CDR3 loop: CASWGTSSVYNEQFF. The CDR3 coding sequence is TGTGCCAGCTGGGGGACTAGTTCGGTCTACAATGAGCAGTTCTTC.

The J gene is TRBJ2-2, the V gene TRBV7-9, with D tentatively TRBD2 (7 bases). The V gene's germline CDR1 is SEHNR and CDR2 FQNEAQ (reference sequence). The CDR3 has 16 amino acids. Trimming took off 1 base at V and 3 bases at J, with 12 bases between the two ends. In DNA, the CDR3 is TGTGCCAGCAGCTTAGGGCGGGGGCTCCACACCGGGGAGCTGTTTTTT. The encoded protein is CASSLGRGLHTGELFF.

This chain uses TRBV2 with TRBJ1-4; D is unclear. Trimming removed 2 bases from V and 10 bases from J, with 17 bases in between. Germline CDR1 is SNHLY and CDR2 is FYNNEI. The CDR3 consists of 15 residues. The CDR3 DNA follows: TGTGCCAGCAGTGAAACGCGGGAGGTTGGCAGAAAACTGTTTTTT. It yields the protein CASSETREVGRKLFF.

As for this clone: The junction departs from germline at one end; a sequencing error may be responsible. V is TRBV5-5 and J is TRBJ2-1; 9 bases agree with TRBD1. CDR1 is SGHKS and CDR2 is YYEKEE in the germline V gene (reference sequence). The CDR3 length is 15 residues. CDR3 bases: TGTGCCAGCATCTTGGGGACAGGGCTTTACGGTGAGCAGTTCTTC. Amino acid sequence: CASILGTGLYGEQFF.

The V and J genes are TRBV9 and TRBJ2-3; TRBD2 matches at 7 bases. V shed 5 bases, J shed 7 bases, and the junction held 4 bases outside the gene matches. Germline V lookup: CDR1 SGDLS, CDR2 YYNGEE. This CDR3 spans 12 amino acids. The CDR3 spells CASRGLDYTQYF. CDR3 in DNA: TGTGCCAGCAGAGGACTAGACTATACGCAGTATTTT.

This chain links TRBV6-6 with TRBJ1-6; 10 nucleotides line up with TRBD1. Germline values: CDR1 MNHNY, CDR2 SVGAGI (reference sequence). Losses at the gene ends were 5 bases for V and 5 bases for J; bases not matched to a gene: 3. This CDR3 is 15 amino acids long. The CDR3 protein is CASSRQGANNSPLHF. The CDR3 DNA reads TGTGCCAGCAGTCGACAGGGGGCTAATAATTCACCCCTCCACTTT.

The chain employs TRBV11-3 and TRBJ2-7, with TRBD2 matching 7 bases. The J segment lost 5 bases and the V segment lost 5 bases, leaving 12 bases of the junction unmatched. Germline loops: CDR1 SGHNT, CDR2 YENEEA. This CDR3 has 15 amino acids. The CDR3 sequence is CASSPGGDLRDEQYF. In nucleotides, the CDR3 is TGTGCCAGCAGCCCTGGGGGGGATCTCAGGGACGAGCAGTACTTC. Full variable domain (rest looked up from reference TRBV11-3 and TRBJ2-7): EAGVVQSPRYKIIEKKQPVAFWCNPISGHNTLYWYLQNLGQGPELLIRYENEEAVDDSQLPKDRFSAERLKGVDSTLKIQPAELGDSAVYLCASSPGGDLRDEQYFGPGTRLTVT.

The gene calls are TRBV9 and TRBJ2-5; 14 nucleotides line up with TRBD2. The CDR3 runs to 17 residues. Germline CDR1 is SGDLS and CDR2 is YYNGEE. V trimming: 5 bases; J trimming: 5 bases; junction bases outside the gene matches: 11. Here the CDR3 DNA reads TGTGCCAGCAGAAGAACCGGGACTAGCGGGGGTTGGGAGACCCAGTACTTC. It yields the protein CASRRTGTSGGWETQYF.

Only a few counts were recorded for this clone. The chain combines TRBV30 with TRBJ2-7; 8 bases are shared with TRBD1. Germline V gene sequence: CDR1 GTSNPN, CDR2 SVGIG (reference sequence). With V trimmed by 0 bases and J by 3 bases, 1 base remained unmatched. CDR3 length: 13 residues. CDR3 sequence (DNA): TGTGCCTGGAGTGTACAGGGGGGCTACGAGCAGTACTTC. It encodes CAWSVQGGYEQYF.

This clone was seen a handful of times. The junction shows a germline mismatch at one end, possibly a read error. The chain employs TRBV7-6 and TRBJ2-7; 9 bases line up with TRBD1. Germline lookup yields CDR1 SGHVS and CDR2 FNYEAQ. The length of the CDR3 is 13 residues. In nucleotides, the CDR3 is TGTGCCAGCAGCGGTGGGACAGGGCCGATTTTGCACTTC. It specifies CASSGGTGPILHF.

The CDR3 DNA sequence: TGTGCCAGCAGCCGCTCCTACGAGCAGTACTTC. As protein: CASSRSYEQYF. The J gene is TRBJ2-7, the V gene TRBV7-9; D ambiguous. The CDR3 extends over 11 amino acids. CDR1 and CDR2 from the germline V gene are SEHNR and FQNEAQ (reference sequence). V shed 5 bases and J shed 0 bases, with 2 bases lying between them.

The V and J genes are TRBV14 and TRBJ1-6; possibly TRBD1 for D (6 bases). The V end was cut by 8 bases, the J end by 10 bases, with 15 bases between. CDR1 SGHDN and CDR2 FVKESK come from the germline V gene. The CDR3 sequence is 13 residues long. The DNA for the CDR3 is TGTGCCAGCGGACAGAGCCTCTCCTCACCCCTCCACTTT. Its translation: CASGQSLSSPLHF.

V is TRBV24-1 and J is TRBJ2-5; 8 bases map to TRBD1. CDR1 KGHDR and CDR2 SFDVKD come from the germline V gene. The CDR3 totals 14 residues. Unmatched junction bases numbered 2, after V lost 2 bases and J lost 4 bases. The chain's CDR3 is CATSDSRGRETQYF. Written as DNA, the CDR3 is TGTGCCACCAGTGATTCCAGGGGGCGAGAGACCCAGTACTTC.

This chain uses TRBV7-3 with TRBJ2-3; possible D gene TRBD2, 5 bases. Germline V gene sequence: CDR1 SGHTA, CDR2 FQGTGA. V gave up 5 bases and J gave up 4 bases, with 13 bases separating them. CDR3 length: 14 amino acids. The DNA for the CDR3 is TGTGCCAGCAGCCCGAGTCACGGGGCAGATACGCAGTATTTT. Translated: CASSPSHGADTQYF.